This TCR beta chain was identified in a study of cytomegalovirus exposure and HLA in healthy donors. PCR employed 60 Vbeta and 13 Jbeta primers. Measured with immunoSEQ multiplex PCR; TCRdb has only the in-frame clones, and not every one. The sample holds under 100,000 clones, roughly a tenth seen once. CDR3 length: 14 amino acids. CDR1 and CDR2 from the germline V gene are GTSNPN and SVGIG (reference sequence). V trimming: 0 bases; J trimming: 7 bases; junction bases outside the gene matches: 4. The sample comprised PBMCs. V and J are TRBV30 and TRBJ2-5, with 11 bases lining up with TRBD1. This receptor was obtained from a man in his 60s in good health and CMV-seropositive. CDR3 residues: CAWSVGDRGGTQYF. DNA for the CDR3: TGTGCCTGGAGTGTAGGGGACAGGGGGGGGACCCAGTACTTC.